This T cell receptor beta chain was obtained from a study of shared clonotypes between healthy human individuals. Trimming pared 2 bases from V and 4 bases from J, leaving 9 bases between. CDR3 length: 14 residues. Germline lookup yields CDR1 SGDLS and CDR2 YYNGEE. This table comes from immunoSEQ multiplex PCR, and its TCRdb copy is limited to in-frame clones, with some not included. Of around 2.1 million clones in the sample, 90% to 96% were seen once. As for this clone: The sample contains more than one DNA sequence encoding this CDR3.

Every donor, a Caucasian adult, lived in Nashville, Tennessee. This sequence was found in a young man in good health. This chain connects TRBV9 to TRBJ1-4; D is undetermined. Source material: naive CD4+ T cells sorted from blood. Regarding subset: CD45RA+ positively selected. CDR3 amino acids: CASSVGGINEKLFF. The CDR3 DNA follows: TGTGCCAGCAGCGTTGGAGGGATTAATGAAAAACTGTTTTTT.